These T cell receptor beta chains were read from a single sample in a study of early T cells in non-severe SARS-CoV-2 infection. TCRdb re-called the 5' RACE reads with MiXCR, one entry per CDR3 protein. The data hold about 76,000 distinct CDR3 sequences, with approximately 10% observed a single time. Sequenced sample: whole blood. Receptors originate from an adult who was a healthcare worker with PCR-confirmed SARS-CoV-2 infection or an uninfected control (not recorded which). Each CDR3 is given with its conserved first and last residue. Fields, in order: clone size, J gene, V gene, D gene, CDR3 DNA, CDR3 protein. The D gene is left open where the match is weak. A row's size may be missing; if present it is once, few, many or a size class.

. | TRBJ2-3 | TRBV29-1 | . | TGCAGCGTTGAAGAACGTGGGCGGGAAGATACGCAGTATTTT | CSVEERGREDTQYF
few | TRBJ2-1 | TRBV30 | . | TGTGCCTGGAGTTTTGTTAGCTCCTACAATGAGCAGTTCTTC | CAWSFVSSYNEQFF
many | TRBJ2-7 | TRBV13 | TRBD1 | TGTGCCAGCAGCCGACAGGGTAACTACGAGCAGTACTTC | CASSRQGNYEQYF
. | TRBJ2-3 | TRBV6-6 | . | TGTGCCACCTCCGTTGGTACCACAGATACGCAGTATTTT | CATSVGTTDTQYF
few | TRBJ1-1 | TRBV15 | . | TGTGCCACCAGCTATATCCAGGGCATGAACACTGAAGCTTTCTTT | CATSYIQGMNTEAFF
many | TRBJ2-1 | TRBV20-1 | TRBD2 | TGCAGTGCTAGAGCTGCGGGGGGGCCCTACAATGAGCAGTTCTTC | CSARAAGGPYNEQFF
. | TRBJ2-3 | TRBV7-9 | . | TGTGCCAGCAGCTCGGACGCTAGCACAGATACGCAGTATTTT | CASSSDASTDTQYF
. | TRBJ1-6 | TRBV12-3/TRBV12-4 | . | TGTGCCAGCAGGCCAGTGACCAATTCACCCCTCCACTTT | CASRPVTNSPLHF
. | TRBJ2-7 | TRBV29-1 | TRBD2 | TGCAGCGCTCTACTAGCGTACGAGCAGTACTTC | CSALLAYEQYF
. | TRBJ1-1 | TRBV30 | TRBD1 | TGTGCCAAAAACAGGGGGCTGGGCACTGAAGCTTTCTTT | CAKNRGLGTEAFF
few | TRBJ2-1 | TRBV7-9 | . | TGTGCCAGCAGCTTAGAAGCGGATACGAATGAGCAGTTCTTC | CASSLEADTNEQFF
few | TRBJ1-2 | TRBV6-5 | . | TGTGCCGTGAGTCGGGTGAACTATGGCTACACCTTC | CAVSRVNYGYTF
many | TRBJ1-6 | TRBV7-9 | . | TGTGCCAGCAGCCTATCGGGGTCACCCCTCCACTTT | CASSLSGSPLHF
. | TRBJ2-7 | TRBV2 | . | TGTGCCAGCAGGGCTACCTACGAGCAGTACTTC | CASRATYEQYF
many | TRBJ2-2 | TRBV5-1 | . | TGCGCCAGCAGCTTGTCGTGGTTAGGCGGGGAGCTGTTTTTT | CASSLSWLGGELFF
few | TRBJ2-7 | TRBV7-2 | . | TGTGCCAGCAGCTTGGCGACAGCCTACGAGCAGTACTTC | CASSLATAYEQYF
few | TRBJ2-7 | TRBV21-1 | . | TGTGCCGGGAGGACTAGAGAGGCCGAGCAGTACTTC | CAGRTREAEQYF
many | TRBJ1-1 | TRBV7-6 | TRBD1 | TGTGCCAGCAGCAAGACAGGGGACGACACTGAAGCTTTCTTT | CASSKTGDDTEAFF
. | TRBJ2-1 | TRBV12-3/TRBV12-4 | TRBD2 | TGTGCCAGCAGTTTGGCCGGGGGGACCTACAATGAGCAGTTCTTC | CASSLAGGTYNEQFF
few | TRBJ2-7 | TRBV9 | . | TGTGCCAGCAGTCGTAGTGCACAGTACTACGAGCAGTACTTC | CASSRSAQYYEQYF
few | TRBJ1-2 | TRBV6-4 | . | TGTGCCAGCAGTGACACGGCAGGGAAGGATGGCTACACCTTC | CASSDTAGKDGYTF
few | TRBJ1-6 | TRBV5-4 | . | TGTGCCAGCAGCCGAGACAGAGATAATTCACCCCTCCACTTT | CASSRDRDNSPLHF
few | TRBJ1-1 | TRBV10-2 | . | TGCGCCAGCATTGAACAGGGTTGGGCTGGCACTGAAGCTTTCTTT | CASIEQGWAGTEAFF
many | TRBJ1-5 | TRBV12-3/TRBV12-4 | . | TGTGCCAGCAGTTCCCAGTGGGGTGGCAATCAGCCCCAGCATTTT | CASSSQWGGNQPQHF
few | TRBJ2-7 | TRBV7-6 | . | TGTGCCAGCAGCCCTCGCGGTGGATCAGACGAGCAGTACTTC | CASSPRGGSDEQYF
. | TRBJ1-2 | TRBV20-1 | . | TGCAGTGCTCCAGCGGGGGCCCTCTATGGCTACACCTTC | CSAPAGALYGYTF
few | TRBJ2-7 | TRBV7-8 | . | TGTGCCAGCAGCTTTCAGGCCCCGGGGGCCCCCGAGCAGTACTTC | CASSFQAPGAPEQYF
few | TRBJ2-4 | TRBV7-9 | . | TGTGCCAGCAGCCCCACGGGGGTAGACAAAAACATTCAGTACTTC | CASSPTGVDKNIQYF
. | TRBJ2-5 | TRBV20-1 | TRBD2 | TGCAGTGCTAGAGAGGGGACTAGCGGGAAGAAGACCCAGTACTTC | CSAREGTSGKKTQYF
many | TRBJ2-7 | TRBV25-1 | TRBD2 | TGTGCCAGCAGTTTATCCCGACTAGCGAGAAGCTCCTACGAGCAGTACTTC | CASSLSRLARSSYEQYF
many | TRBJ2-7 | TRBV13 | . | TGTGCCAGCAGCTTAGGCCTGGGGACGCAAAGCTCCTACGAGCAGTACTTC | CASSLGLGTQSSYEQYF
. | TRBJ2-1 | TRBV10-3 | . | TGTGCCATCAGTGATGGGTACAATGAGCAGTTCTTC | CAISDGYNEQFF
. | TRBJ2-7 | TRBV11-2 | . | TGTGCCAGCAGCTTAGGACTTATGAGTTCCTACGAGCAGTACTTC | CASSLGLMSSYEQYF
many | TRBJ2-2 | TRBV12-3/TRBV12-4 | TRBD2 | TGTGCCAGCAGTCCGACTAGCGGAAACACCGGGGAGCTGTTTTTT | CASSPTSGNTGELFF
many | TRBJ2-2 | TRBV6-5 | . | TGTGCCAGCAGTTCTAGACCCCAGGGGACACCGAACACCGGGGAGCTGTTTTTT | CASSSRPQGTPNTGELFF
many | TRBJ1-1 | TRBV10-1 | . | TGCGCCAGCAGTGAGTTCCCCGGGAACACTGAAGCTTTCTTT | CASSEFPGNTEAFF
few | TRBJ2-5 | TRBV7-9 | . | TGTGCCAGCAGCTTACCCCTGGAGACCCAGTACTTC | CASSLPLETQYF
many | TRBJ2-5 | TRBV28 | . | TGTGCCAGCAGTGGTCTCAGCAATACGTACCAAGAGACCCAGTACTTC | CASSGLSNTYQETQYF
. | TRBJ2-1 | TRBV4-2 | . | TGTGCCAGCAGCCAGGGACTCCAAATAAACAATGAGCAGTTCTTC | CASSQGLQINNEQFF
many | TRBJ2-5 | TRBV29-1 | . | TGCAGCGTTGGAATCGGGGTGGAAGAGACCCAGTACTTC | CSVGIGVEETQYF
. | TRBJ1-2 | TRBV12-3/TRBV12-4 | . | TGTGCCAGCAGTCCCCCCGGATACAACTATGGCTACACCTTC | CASSPPGYNYGYTF
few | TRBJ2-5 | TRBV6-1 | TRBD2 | TGTGCCAGCAGTACTAGCGGAGCCATCCAAGAGACCCAGTACTTC | CASSTSGAIQETQYF
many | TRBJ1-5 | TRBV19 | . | TGTGCCAGTACTCACGGGAGGTTCAATCAGCCCCAGCATTTT | CASTHGRFNQPQHF
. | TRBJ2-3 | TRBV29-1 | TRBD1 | TGCAGCGTTGCCCCGACAGGGCTCGGGGATACGCAGTATTTT | CSVAPTGLGDTQYF
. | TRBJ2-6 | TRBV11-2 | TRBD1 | TGTGCCAGCAGCTTACCAGGACAGGCCTGGTGGGCCAACGTCCTGACTTTC | CASSLPGQAWWANVLTF
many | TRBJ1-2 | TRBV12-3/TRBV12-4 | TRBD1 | TGTGCCAGCAGTCCAACCGGGACAGGGATAGGCTACACCTTC | CASSPTGTGIGYTF
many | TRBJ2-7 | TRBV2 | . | TGTGCCAGCAGCCGGGGGGCCGCCTACGAGCAGTACTTC | CASSRGAAYEQYF
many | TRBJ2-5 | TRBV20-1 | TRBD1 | TGCAGTGCTAGACTCGCCAAGGGGACAGCCGAGACCCAGTACTTC | CSARLAKGTAETQYF
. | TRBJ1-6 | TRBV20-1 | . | TGCAGTGCTAGGGGGGCCGGTTCACCCCTCCACTTT | CSARGAGSPLHF
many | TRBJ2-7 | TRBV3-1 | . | TGTGCCAGCAGCCAAGATGGGACCCGGGGAGAGCAGTACTTC | CASSQDGTRGEQYF
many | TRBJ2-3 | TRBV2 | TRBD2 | TGTGCCACCCTCAGGGAGGGCGACACAGATACGCAGTATTTT | CATLREGDTDTQYF
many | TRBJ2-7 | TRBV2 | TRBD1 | TGTGCCAGCACCAACCCGACAGGGCTGGCGCAGTACTTC | CASTNPTGLAQYF
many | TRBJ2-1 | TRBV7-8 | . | TGTGCCAGCAGCGCCTACAGGGTTGTGTCCTACAATGAGCAGTTCTTC | CASSAYRVVSYNEQFF